The source of this T cell receptor (beta chain) is a study of blood T cell repertoires in COVID-19. Study summary: Collection of acute and convalescent COVID-19 samples took place in the United States, Italy and Spain. T cells, B-cell-depleted T cells, or PBMCs supplied cDNA or gDNA.

Trimming cost V 9 bases and J 6 bases, with 18 bases left between them. CDR1 and CDR2 from the germline V gene are LNHDA and SQIVND (reference sequence). The CDR3 sequence is 14 residues long. In the study's own analysis: Estimation of nucleated cell counts was performed using reference gene primer amplification. The assay was immunoSEQ multiplex PCR, and TCRdb's table has in-frame clones only and misses some. V and J calls plus clone size are reproduced from that table; the DNA served to infer D and trimming. The sample consists of around 240,000 clones, roughly 86% of them appearing once. This TCR derives from a woman younger than 45 who had recovered from COVID-19. The source material was peripheral blood. The V and J genes are TRBV19 and TRBJ2-1, with D tentatively TRBD2 (7 bases). CDR3 amino acids: CASNHGGLGNEQFF. In nucleotides, the CDR3 is TGTGCCAGCAATCACGGGGGGCTCGGCAATGAGCAGTTCTTC.